This T cell receptor (beta chain) was identified in a study of shared T cell receptors in the human thymus. The data were produced by immunoSEQ multiplex PCR, yet TCRdb's version contains in-frame clones alone and is incomplete. The repertoire has about 660,000 clones, around 87% of them found once; the top ten carry roughly 0.0089%. Trimming took 8 bases from V and 1 from J, leaving 11 bases between them. This CDR3 has 14 residues. Germline V gene data show CDR1 as SEHNR and CDR2 as FQNEAQ (reference sequence). This sample was shared with a second study, whose subject was human thymus T cells. Per that paper: Resections that were taken during corrective heart surgery supplied the thymus tissue.

The source is a boy younger than two with a congenital heart defect. The sequencing input was thymocytes. This chain connects TRBV7-9 to TRBJ2-2; D perhaps matches TRBD2 (6 bases). The CDR3 here is CASHLGGNTGELFF. CDR3 bases: TGTGCCAGCCACTTGGGAGGGAACACCGGGGAGCTGTTTTTT.